This TCR beta chain was retrieved from a study of beta chain features in type 1 diabetes. Study-level points and caveats: Patients with type 1 diabetes carried fewer insertions and had more deletions at their VDJ junctions. Type 1 diabetes patients had TCRB CDR3s that were shorter (moderately but significantly so) in all four CD4+ subsets. Reads derived from cDNA could over-represent cells showing high TCR expression.

This clone was seen a few times. As yet, its antigen is unknown. Expressed TCRB transcripts got sequenced, as all isolated RNA was reverse transcribed. Sequencing used immunoSEQ multiplex PCR; TCRdb keeps in-frame clones, though not all of them. The repertoire holds 630,000 or so clones, with over 12% as singletons. A single heparinised draw of approximately 110 mL on average was taken per donor. CD4+ naive, central memory, regulatory and stem cell-like memory subsets were isolated by sorting on CD45RO/CCR7/CD25/CD127/CD95/CD27. V was clipped by 4 bases and J by 4 bases; unmatched bases: 5. The germline V gene has CDR1 SGHDT and CDR2 YYEEEE. The CDR3 loop spans 15 amino acids.

The sample comprised naive CD4+ T cells from blood. The chain joins TRBV5-6 to TRBJ2-5; 12 bases fit TRBD2. This receptor was identified in a man aged 18 to 30 with type 1 diabetes. DNA for the CDR3: TGTGCCAGCAGCGCCTCACTAGCGGGAGGAGAGACCCAGTACTTC. This codes for CASSASLAGGETQYF. Based on the CDR3 plus reference TRBV5-6 and TRBJ2-5, the full variable domain is DAGVTQSPTHLIKTRGQQVTLRCSPKSGHDTVSWYQQALGQGPQFIFQYYEEEERQRGNFPDRFSGHQFPNYSSELNVNALLLGDSALYLCASSASLAGGETQYFGPGTRLLVL.